This TCR beta chain originates from a study of spatial heterogeneity in lung cancer. Study-level points and caveats: Tumors with more nonsynonymous mutations had more expanded intratumoral alpha and beta TCRs.

The CDR3 covers 20 residues. The germline CDR1 and CDR2 sequences are MGHRA and YSYEKL. V lost 0 bases, J lost 4 bases, and 18 bases stayed unmatched. Stated time point: sample taken at primary tumor resection. A total of about 73 untreated early-stage non-small cell lung cancer patients served as donors. Unsorted whole RNA of tumor, nontumor lung or frozen PBMC was sequenced. This clonotype was observed a handful of times. As yet, its antigen is unknown. TCRdb independently ran MiXCR on the 5' RACE reads; one entry per CDR3 protein. The sample lists some 100,000 distinct CDR3 sequences; 3.5% to 5% were seen once.

The origin of this receptor is a male donor with early-stage non-small cell lung cancer. The gene calls are TRBV4-1 and TRBJ1-2; 9 bases map to TRBD1. The starting material was lung tumor tissue, obtained at surgery. The CDR3 region is CASSQDPTRVVGQGVYGYTF. The DNA of the CDR3 is TGCGCCAGCAGCCAAGACCCCACAAGAGTAGTGGGACAGGGAGTCTATGGCTACACCTTC.